This entry concerns a single T cell receptor beta chain. Assay: immunoSEQ multiplex PCR; the TCRdb copy retains only in-frame clones and omits some. The sample has 100,000 or so clones; just over 90% are singletons. The data originate from a study of control samples from healthy donors and cancer patients. The CDR3 has 15 amino acids. Germline V gene sequence: CDR1 LNHDA, CDR2 SQIVND (reference sequence). V lost 1 base and J 9 bases, leaving 13 bases between the germline ends. The clonotype comes from a woman in her 30s in good health. V is TRBV19 and J is TRBJ1-6; unclear D gene. Sequenced input: blood. Here the CDR3 reads CASSIGRRTSSPLHF. In DNA, the CDR3 is TGTGCCAGTAGTATAGGGCGGAGGACGAGTTCACCCCTCCACTTT.